This TCR beta chain was documented in a study of PD-1 blockade in classical Hodgkin lymphoma. Study background: Patients were dosed intravenously with nivolumab at 3 mg/kg every 2 weeks.

Comment on this clone: The antigen is undetermined.

Every one of the patients relapsed after autologous stem cell transplantation (brentuximab vedotin exposure was variable). From thawed PBMCs, CD4+ T cells were purified using magnetic negative selection. Progressive disease, partial response or complete response was each patient's best response. Study-wide results and limits: Patients with an early start, nivolumab under 1 year after ASCT, were excluded. According to reports, newly diagnosed patients had lower baseline TCR diversity than healthy donors, and relapsed/refractory patients had lower baseline TCR diversity still.

TCRdb's copy holds only in-frame clones and misses some; the assay was immunoSEQ multiplex PCR. This sample carries about 7,600 clones, roughly 80% of them seen once, and the ten largest clones take 6.5% to 8.5%. The receptor was isolated from a human donor with classical Hodgkin lymphoma. The sequencing used CD4+ T cells from blood, collected at baseline.

The CDR3 reads CATDRGAGYSNQPQHF. In DNA form, the CDR3 reads TGTGCCACTGACAGGGGGGCGGGTTATAGCAATCAGCCCCAGCATTTT. The J gene is TRBJ1-5, the V gene TRBV19; 9 nucleotides match TRBD1. CDR3 size: 16 residues. Looked up from germline, CDR1 is LNHDA and CDR2 is SQIVND (reference sequence). V was clipped by 10 bases and J by 0 bases; unmatched bases: 10.